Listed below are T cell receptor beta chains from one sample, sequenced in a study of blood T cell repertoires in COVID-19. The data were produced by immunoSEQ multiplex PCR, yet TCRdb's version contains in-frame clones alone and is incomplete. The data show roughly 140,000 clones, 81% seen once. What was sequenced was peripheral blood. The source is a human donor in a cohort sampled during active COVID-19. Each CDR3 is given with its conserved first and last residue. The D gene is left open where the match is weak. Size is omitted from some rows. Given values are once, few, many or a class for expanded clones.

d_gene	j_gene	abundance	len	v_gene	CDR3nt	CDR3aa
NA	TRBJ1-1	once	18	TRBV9	TGTGCCAGCAGCGTAGCTAAGAGCGGGAATGGCGCCCAGGGGGAAGCTTTCTTT	CASSVAKSGNGAQGEAFF
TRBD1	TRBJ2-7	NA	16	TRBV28	TGTGCCAGCAGAACTACTTGGGACAGCCGGTCCCGCGAGCAGTACTTC	CASRTTWDSRSREQYF
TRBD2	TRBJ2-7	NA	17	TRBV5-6	TGTGCCAGCAGCTGGACATTTGGGGGAGGGAACACCTACGAGCAGTACTTC	CASSWTFGGGNTYEQYF
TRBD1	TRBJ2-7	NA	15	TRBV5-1	TGCGCCAGCAGCGGAGGGACAGGGGTGTCCTACGAGCAGTACTTC	CASSGGTGVSYEQYF
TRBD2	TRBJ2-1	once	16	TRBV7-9	TGTGCCAGCAGCTCAGCACTAGCGGGAGCCTACAATGAGCAGTTCTTC	CASSSALAGAYNEQFF
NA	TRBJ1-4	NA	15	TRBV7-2	TGTGCCAGCAGCACCCGACAGTCAACTAATGAAAAACTGTTTTTT	CASSTRQSTNEKLFF
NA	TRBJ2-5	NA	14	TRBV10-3	TGTGCCATCAGTACAGGGGGGGAACAAGAGACCCAGTACTTC	CAISTGGEQETQYF
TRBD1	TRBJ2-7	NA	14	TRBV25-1	TGTGCCAGCAGTGACCGACAGGGTAGGTACGAGCAGTACTTC	CASSDRQGRYEQYF
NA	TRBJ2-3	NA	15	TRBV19	TGTGCCAGTAGTATAGATCGGGGTCCCACAGATACGCAGTATTTT	CASSIDRGPTDTQYF
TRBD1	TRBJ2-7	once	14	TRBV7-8	TGTGCCAGCAGCTTCGACAGGGTGTCTTACGAGCAGTACTTC	CASSFDRVSYEQYF
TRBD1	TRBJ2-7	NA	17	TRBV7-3	TGTGCCAGCAGCCCTAGAGGGATGGCAGGGGGCTCCTACGAGCAGTACTTC	CASSPRGMAGGSYEQYF
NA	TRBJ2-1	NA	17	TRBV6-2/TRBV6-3	TGTGCCAGCAGTGCCCTGGCCAACCGAAGCTCCTACAATGAGCAGTTCTTC	CASSALANRSSYNEQFF
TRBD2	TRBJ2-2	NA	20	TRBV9	TGTGCCAGCAGCCCCCACACCATCCTAGCGGGAGGGGTGGACACCGGGGAGCTGTTTTTT	CASSPHTILAGGVDTGELFF
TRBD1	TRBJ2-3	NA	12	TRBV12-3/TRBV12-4	TGTGCCAGCAGCGTTACAGGGGGTATTCCGTATTTT	CASSVTGGIPYF
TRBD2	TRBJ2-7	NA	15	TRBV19	TGTGCCAGTAGTATCAGAAGCGGGAGAGAACGCGAGCAGTACTTC	CASSIRSGREREQYF
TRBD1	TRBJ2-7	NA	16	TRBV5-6	TGTGCCAGCAGCATCGAAAGGACAGGAAAAACCTACGAGCAGTACTTC	CASSIERTGKTYEQYF
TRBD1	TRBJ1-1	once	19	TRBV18	TGTGCCAGCTCACCACGCCTTGGACAGGGGGGGGCCCAGAACACTGAAGCTTTCTTT	CASSPRLGQGGAQNTEAFF
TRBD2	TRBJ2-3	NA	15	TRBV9	TGTGCCAGCAGCGTAGACGGGAGGAGCACAGATACGCAGTATTTT	CASSVDGRSTDTQYF
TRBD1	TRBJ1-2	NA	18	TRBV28	TGTGCCAGCAGTACCCCCACCGGGACAGAGTCAACTAACTATGGCTACACCTTC	CASSTPTGTESTNYGYTF
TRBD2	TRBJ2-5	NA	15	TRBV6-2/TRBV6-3	TGTGCCAGCAGTTACGTTGGACTAGCGGGAGAGACCCAGTACTTC	CASSYVGLAGETQYF
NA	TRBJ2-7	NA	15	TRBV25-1	TGTGCCAGCAGTGAGAGGGGCGGGACGGGGTACGAGCAGTACTTC	CASSERGGTGYEQYF
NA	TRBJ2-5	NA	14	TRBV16	TGTGCCAGCAGCCAATCGATAGTTTTGGAGACCCAGTACTTC	CASSQSIVLETQYF
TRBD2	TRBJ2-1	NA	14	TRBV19	TGTGCCAGTAGTAGGGCGGGAGGCTATGAGGAGCAGTTCTTC	CASSRAGGYEEQFF
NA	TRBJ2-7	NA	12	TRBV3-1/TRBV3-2	TGTGCCAGCAGCCAAGGAGGGGGAAAGGCTGACTTC	CASSQGGGKADF
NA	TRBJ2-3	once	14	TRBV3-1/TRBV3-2	TGTGCCAGCAGCCAAGCTGGCCTCGGCGGTACGCAGTATTTT	CASSQAGLGGTQYF
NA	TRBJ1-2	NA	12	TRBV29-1	TGCAGCGTTGACTGGCAGAACTATGGCTACACCTTC	CSVDWQNYGYTF
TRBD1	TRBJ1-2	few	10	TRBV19	TGTGCCAGGGGGACAGCGTCTAGCACCTTC	CARGTASSTF
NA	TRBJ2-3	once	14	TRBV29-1	TGCAGCGTTGAAATCGAAACTTACACAGATACGCAGTATTTT	CSVEIETYTDTQYF
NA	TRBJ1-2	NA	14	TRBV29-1	TGCAGCGTTGAAGTGTCACGAGCTAACTATGGCTACACCTTC	CSVEVSRANYGYTF
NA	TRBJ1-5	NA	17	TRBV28	TGTGCCAGCAGTCCGCTCGGACAGTTTCTTGGCAATCAGCCCCAGCATTTT	CASSPLGQFLGNQPQHF
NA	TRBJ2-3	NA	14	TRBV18	TGTGCCAGCTCACCTTCCTCTACAGCCGATACGCAGTATTTT	CASSPSSTADTQYF
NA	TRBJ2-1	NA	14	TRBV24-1	TGTGCCACCAGTGTAAGTGCAAACTCCAATGAGCAGTTCTTC	CATSVSANSNEQFF
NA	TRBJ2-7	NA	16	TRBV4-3	TGCGCCAGCAGCCAAGGGCCGTCAGGGCCCCTACTCGAGCAGTACTTC	CASSQGPSGPLLEQYF